What follows describes a single TCR beta chain. The CDR3 sequence is 15 residues long. Clones were sequenced by immunoSEQ multiplex PCR, and TCRdb holds only the in-frame ones, with some missing. The sample carries about 64,000 clones, roughly 80% recorded once. This sample is part of a study of blood T cell repertoires in COVID-19. Across the study: Samples of COVID-19 (acute and convalescent) were obtained from the United States, Italy and Spain. Nucleic acid was either cDNA or gDNA, and it came from T cells, B-cell-depleted T cells, or PBMCs.

The sequenced sample consisted of peripheral blood. The TCR sequence derives from a human donor in a cohort sampled during active COVID-19. V gene TRBV21-1 combines with J gene TRBJ1-4; no DNA check was done on the table's D call, TRBD1. TRBV21-1 is tagged as a pseudogene. CDR3 loop: CASSKNPGVSEKLFF. In DNA, the CDR3 is TGTGCCAGCAGCAAAAATCCAGGGGTAAGCGAAAAACTGTTTTTT.